These 13 T cell receptor beta chains came from one sample sequenced in a study of T cells in tumors after PD-1 blockade. Sequencing was performed with immunoSEQ multiplex PCR; in TCRdb, only in-frame clones are kept and a portion is missing. The data contain about 25,000 clones, roughly 85% of them seen just once; the ten biggest clones take up less than 15%. The sample in question was PBMCs, obtained after anti-PD-1 treatment. All receptors derive from a human donor with basal cell carcinoma.

The chain is built from TRBV5-5 and TRBJ1-2; 7 bases line up with TRBD1. CDR1 SGHKS and CDR2 YYEKEE come from the germline V gene (reference sequence). V dropped 3 bases and J dropped 4; count of bases not matched to a gene: 0. The CDR3 covers 12 residues. The CDR3 DNA reads TGTGCCAGCAGCTGGACAGGCTATGGCTACACCTTC. Amino acids: CASSWTGYGYTF.

The rearrangement joins TRBV30 to TRBJ2-2; D unresolved. CDR3 size: 13 residues. Germline CDR1 is GTSNPN and CDR2 is SVGIG (reference sequence). V was shortened by 7 bases and J by 0 bases, with 9 bases between the two germline ends. The CDR3 nucleotides are TGTGCCTACCTCCCGTCGAACACCGGGGAGCTGTTTTTT. Translated: CAYLPSNTGELFF.

This chain joins TRBV4-1 and TRBJ1-2; D gene unclear. This CDR3 is 16 amino acids long. V was trimmed by 1 base and J by 5 bases, leaving 17 bases between them. The germline CDR1 and CDR2 sequences are MGHRA and YSYEKL. CDR3 protein: CASSQGDGSARYGYTF. In DNA form, the CDR3 reads TGCGCCAGCAGCCAAGGTGACGGGTCCGCACGTTATGGCTACACCTTC.

The rearrangement joins TRBV6-6 to TRBJ2-3; D remains unclear. The CDR3 sequence is 15 residues long. Germline CDR1 reads MNHNY; CDR2 reads SVGAGI (reference sequence). The V and J ends lost 2 bases and 1 base respectively, with 10 bases between them. The CDR3 is CASSYVASGTDTQYF. The CDR3 DNA reads as TGTGCCAGCAGTTACGTGGCCTCTGGCACAGATACGCAGTATTTT.

V and J are TRBV2 and TRBJ1-5, with 8 bases identical to TRBD1. CDR3 size: 14 residues. The ends lost 4 bases at V and 5 bases at J; junction bases unmatched: 4. Germline V gives CDR1 SNHLY, CDR2 FYNNEI. The CDR3 loop reads CASSVGQGYQPQHF. For the CDR3, the DNA is TGTGCCAGCAGTGTAGGACAGGGTTATCAGCCCCAGCATTTT.

The chain joins TRBV30 to TRBJ2-5, with D possibly being TRBD1 (6 bases). V lost 5 bases and J lost 3, with 16 bases in between. The germline gives CDR1 GTSNPN, CDR2 SVGIG (reference sequence). There are 14 residues in the CDR3. The CDR3 region is CAWPRDISEETQYF. For the CDR3, the DNA is TGTGCCTGGCCCCGGGACATTTCTGAAGAGACCCAGTACTTC.

The chain employs TRBV6-6 and TRBJ1-2; TRBD1 aligns across 7 bases. V was clipped by 4 bases and J by 4 bases; unmatched bases: 3. Germline V lookup: CDR1 MNHNY, CDR2 SVGAGI (reference sequence). The CDR3 runs to 13 residues. The CDR3 DNA is TGTGCCAGCAGTTTCCGGGACAGCTATGGCTACACCTTC. It specifies CASSFRDSYGYTF.

This chain joins TRBV5-4 and TRBJ2-7; 7 bases match TRBD2. The CDR3 covers 15 residues. Germline V CDR1 and CDR2: SGHNT, YYREEE (reference sequence). Germline trimming cut 0 bases from V and 0 bases from J; bases unmatched to any gene: 3. The DNA for the CDR3 is TGTGCCAGCAGCTTGGGCGGGGGACTCTCCTACGAGCAGTACTTC. Protein product: CASSLGGGLSYEQYF.

The CDR3 reads CASSRQSKGNEKLFF. As DNA, the CDR3 is TGTGCCAGCAGCAGACAAAGTAAGGGTAATGAAAAACTGTTTTTT. The V call is TRBV21-1, the J call TRBJ1-4. TRBV21-1 corresponds to a pseudogene. This CDR3 spans 15 amino acids.

This chain uses TRBV10-3 with TRBJ1-1; 7 bases agree with TRBD1. Germline V CDR1 and CDR2: ENHRY, SYGVKD. This CDR3 is built from 16 residues. The J segment lost 3 bases and the V segment lost 7 bases, leaving 14 bases of the junction unmatched. The CDR3 DNA sequence: TGTGCCATCAATCAGTCCGACAGGGAAGGGGACACTGAAGCTTTCTTT. The encoded protein is CAINQSDREGDTEAFF.

This clone came up once. The chain combines TRBV9 with TRBJ2-1; 9 bases agree with TRBD2. J was trimmed by 0 bases and V by 1 base; bases with no gene match: 5. This CDR3 is 17 amino acids long. Germline CDR1 reads SGDLS; CDR2 reads YYNGEE. This chain's CDR3 is CASSVFSGGSSYNEQFF. The CDR3 nucleotides are TGTGCCAGCAGCGTATTTAGCGGGGGTAGCTCCTACAATGAGCAGTTCTTC.

This chain uses TRBV10-3 with TRBJ1-2; unclear D gene. Germline V gene data show CDR1 as ENHRY and CDR2 as SYGVKD. CDR3 length: 12 amino acids. With 5 bases removed from V and 8 bases from J, the gap between germline ends came to 12 bases. The CDR3 loop reads CAISPATGGYTF. The CDR3, as DNA: TGTGCCATCAGTCCAGCGACGGGAGGCTACACCTTC.

The chain links TRBV7-8 to TRBJ1-5; 7 bases fit TRBD1. After removal of 1 base from V and 8 bases from J, the junction contained 8 bases not matched to a gene. This CDR3 is 15 amino acids long. The V gene's germline CDR1 is SGHVS and CDR2 FQNEAQ. This chain's CDR3 is CASSLGETGNEPQHF. For the CDR3, the DNA is TGTGCCAGCAGCTTAGGGGAGACAGGGAACGAGCCCCAGCATTTT. Combining the CDR3 with reference TRBV7-8 and TRBJ1-5 gives the whole variable domain GAGVSQSPRYKVAKRGQDVALRCDPISGHVSLFWYQQALGQGPEFLTYFQNEAQLDKSGLPSDRFFAERPEGSVSTLKIQRTQQEDSAVYLCASSLGETGNEPQHFGDGTRLSIL.